The present entry profiles one TCR beta chain with its context. Method: immunoSEQ multiplex PCR; TCRdb's copy keeps in-frame clones and lacks some. In the table there are some 170,000 clones, around nine tenths of which are singletons. The sample originates from a study of cytomegalovirus exposure and HLA in healthy donors. Germline V gene sequence: CDR1 MDHEN, CDR2 SYDVKM. Trimming removed 2 bases at V and 0 bases at J, with 11 bases between. The CDR3 runs to 15 residues. The rearrangement uses TRBV28 and TRBJ2-7; D is possibly TRBD1 (5 bases). The material sequenced was PBMCs. This clonotype was sampled from a man between 18 and 29 years old in good health and CMV-seropositive. As DNA, the CDR3 is TGTGCCAGCAGTTTAATAGCAGACAGCTCCTACGAGCAGTACTTC. Protein: CASSLIADSSYEQYF. The full variable domain, completed using reference TRBV28 and TRBJ2-7, is DVKVTQSSRYLVKRTGEKVFLECVQDMDHENMFWYRQDPGLGLRLIYFSYDVKMKEKGDIPEGYSVSREKKERFSLILESASTNQTSMYLCASSLIADSSYEQYFGPGTRLTVT.